The T cell receptor (beta chain) under discussion was sequenced for a study of cytomegalovirus exposure and HLA in healthy donors. 60 Vbeta and 13 Jbeta primers were used in PCR. Clones were read by immunoSEQ multiplex PCR, and TCRdb kept only the in-frame ones, dropping some. This table holds about 67,000 clones. Trimming took 6 bases from V and 2 from J; bases not matched to a gene: 16. This CDR3 is built from 18 residues. This receptor was identified in a boy younger than 18 in good health and CMV-seronegative. Sequencing used PBMCs. This chain connects TRBV6-7 to TRBJ1-5, with 7 bases that match TRBD1. TRBV6-7 is placed among ORFs of uncertain function. CDR3 sequence reads: CASSPRHYRGLGNQPQHF. The CDR3 nucleotides are TGTGCCAGCAGCCCTAGACATTACAGGGGATTAGGCAATCAGCCCCAGCATTTT.